This T cell receptor beta chain was captured in a study of blood T cell repertoires in COVID-19. Turning to the study itself: Researchers got acute and convalescent COVID-19 samples from the United States, Italy and Spain. Sample material is recorded as cDNA or gDNA derived from T cells, B-cell-depleted T cells, or PBMCs.

This clone appeared many times. The germline CDR1 and CDR2 sequences are MNHEY and SVGAGI. The length of the CDR3 is 15 residues. Trimming left V 0 bases short and J 2 bases short, with 10 bases between. In the original workflow: Estimation of nucleated cell counts was performed using reference gene primer amplification. Assay used: immunoSEQ multiplex PCR; TCRdb lists only in-frame clones, some missing. D and trimming come from the DNA, and the V and J calls and clone size come from that table. The sample records around 190,000 clones, 70% to 90% being singletons. This rearrangement joins TRBV6-5 to TRBJ1-1; a possible D gene is TRBD1 (5 bases). This TCR came from a young man with acute or convalescent COVID-19. The specimen sequenced was peripheral blood. The CDR3 sequence is CASSYSTTVNTEAFF. CDR3 coding DNA: TGTGCCAGCAGTTACTCGACGACAGTTAACACTGAAGCTTTCTTT.